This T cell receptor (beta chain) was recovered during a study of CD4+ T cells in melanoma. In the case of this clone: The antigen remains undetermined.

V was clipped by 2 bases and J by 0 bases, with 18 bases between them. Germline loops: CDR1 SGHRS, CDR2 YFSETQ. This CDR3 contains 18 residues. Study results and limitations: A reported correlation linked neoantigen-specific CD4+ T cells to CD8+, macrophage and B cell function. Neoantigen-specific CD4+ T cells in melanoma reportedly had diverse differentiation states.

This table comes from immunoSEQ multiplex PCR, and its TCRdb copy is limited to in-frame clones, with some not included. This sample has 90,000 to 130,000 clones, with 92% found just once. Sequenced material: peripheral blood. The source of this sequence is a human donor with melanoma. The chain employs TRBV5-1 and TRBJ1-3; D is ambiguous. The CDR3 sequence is CASSFFPLGFSSGNTIYF. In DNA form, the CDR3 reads TGCGCCAGCAGCTTTTTCCCGTTAGGGTTTAGCTCTGGAAACACCATATATTTT.